Presented here are 30 T cell receptor beta chains from one specimen sequenced in a study of early T cells in non-severe SARS-CoV-2 infection. TCRdb recomputed calls from the 5' RACE reads with MiXCR, one row per CDR3 protein. This table holds roughly 63,000 distinct CDR3 sequences, approximately 13% found once. The sequencing input was whole blood. Receptors were obtained from an adult who was a healthcare worker with PCR-confirmed SARS-CoV-2 infection or an uninfected control (not recorded which).

The chain uses TRBV9 and TRBJ1-1; D remains ambiguous. Germline V gene lookup returns CDR1 SGDLS and CDR2 YYNGEE. Trimming took off 0 bases at V and 5 bases at J, with 8 bases between the two ends. CDR3 length: 13 residues. The CDR3 region has the DNA TGTGCCAGCAGCGTAGGCGCGGGTACTGAAGCTTTCTTT. Translation: CASSVGAGTEAFF.

This clonotype was counted ten times or more. The chain combines TRBV6-5 with TRBJ2-6, with unresolved D. The CDR3 spans 15 residues. Germline V lookup: CDR1 MNHEY, CDR2 SVGAGI. Trimming shortened V by 10 bases and J by 4 bases, and 17 bases separated the two germline ends. The CDR3 is CATTGGVDGANVLTF. In DNA form, the CDR3 reads TGTGCCACTACGGGTGGTGTGGACGGGGCCAACGTCCTGACTTTC.

This clonotype was detected ten times or more. The chain links TRBV7-3 to TRBJ1-5; D uncertain. The V gene lost 5 bases and the J gene lost 8 bases, with 13 bases spanning the gap. Germline values: CDR1 SGHTA, CDR2 FQGTGA. CDR3 length: 13 amino acids. CDR3: CASSIARGEPQHF. The CDR3 DNA follows: TGTGCCAGCAGCATAGCCCGAGGTGAGCCCCAGCATTTT.

This chain connects TRBV15 to TRBJ2-5; weak D call: TRBD1 (5 bases). V was pared by 0 bases and J by 4 bases, with 9 bases between. The CDR3 covers 14 residues. Germline V gene sequence: CDR1 LNHNV, CDR2 YYDKDF (reference sequence). The CDR3 DNA is TGTGCCACCAGCAGAGACCAGGGAATAGAGACCCAGTACTTC. It codes for CATSRDQGIETQYF.

The chain couples TRBV7-2 to TRBJ1-1; D unclear. Germline V gene lookup returns CDR1 SGHTA and CDR2 FQGNSA. V lost 2 bases and J lost 1, with 8 bases in between. The CDR3 extends over 14 amino acids. CDR3 residues: CASSLQSANTEAFF. The CDR3 DNA is TGTGCCAGCAGCTTACAGTCTGCGAACACTGAAGCTTTCTTT. The full variable domain, its missing parts supplied by reference TRBV7-2 and TRBJ1-1, is GAGVSQSPSNKVTEKGKDVELRCDPISGHTALYWYRQSLGQGLEFLIYFQGNSAPDKSGLPSDRFSAERTGGSVSTLTIQRTQQEDSAVYLCASSLQSANTEAFFGQGTRLTVV.

This clonotype was seen ten or more times. The rearrangement links TRBV7-8 to TRBJ2-2; D call uncertain. CDR3 length: 16 residues. Between the trimmed V and J ends, which lost 5 bases and 0 bases, there was a span of 13 bases. CDR1 is SGHVS, CDR2 FQNEAQ, per germline. The CDR3 protein is CASSRVDAANTGELFF. CDR3 coding DNA: TGTGCCAGCAGCCGTGTGGACGCCGCGAACACCGGGGAGCTGTTTTTT. Full variable domain (outside the CDR3, taken from reference TRBV7-8 and TRBJ2-2): GAGVSQSPRYKVAKRGQDVALRCDPISGHVSLFWYQQALGQGPEFLTYFQNEAQLDKSGLPSDRFFAERPEGSVSTLKIQRTQQEDSAVYLCASSRVDAANTGELFFGEGSRLTVL.

This clonotype came up a few times. This chain joins TRBV5-1 and TRBJ2-3; weak D call: TRBD1 (6 bases). The V end lost 0 bases, the J end lost 1 base, and 9 bases lay between the germline ends. CDR3 length: 15 amino acids. Germline lookup yields CDR1 SGHRS and CDR2 YFSETQ. The CDR3 sequence is CASSLDPGGTDTQYF. CDR3 coding DNA: TGCGCCAGCAGCTTGGATCCAGGGGGCACAGATACGCAGTATTTT. Drawing the rest from reference TRBV5-1 and TRBJ2-3, the complete variable domain is KAGVTQTPRYLIKTRGQQVTLSCSPISGHRSVSWYQQTPGQGLQFLFEYFSETQRNKGNFPGRFSGRQFSNSRSEMNVSTLELGDSALYLCASSLDPGGTDTQYFGPGTRLTVL.

The CDR3 bases are TGTGCCAGCAGCCAGGACTCACCTCGGGATACGCAGTATTTT. Its translation is CASSQDSPRDTQYF. The chain has TRBV7-2 and TRBJ2-3; perhaps TRBD2 as D (5 bases). The V gene lost 5 bases and the J gene lost 6 bases, with 15 bases spanning the gap. The CDR3 length is 14 residues. The germline V gene encodes CDR1 SGHTA and CDR2 FQGNSA.

This clonotype was detected a few times. The rearrangement links TRBV5-5 to TRBJ1-6, with D uncertain. This CDR3 is 14 amino acids long. CDR1 and CDR2 from the germline V gene are SGHKS and YYEKEE (reference sequence). V was cut by 1 base and J by 7 bases, with 9 bases left in between. The CDR3 here is CASSLRPENSPLHF. The CDR3 region has the DNA TGTGCCAGCAGCTTGAGGCCGGAAAATTCACCCCTCCACTTT.

This clonotype was picked up many times. This chain links TRBV21-1 with TRBJ1-4; the table names TRBD1, a call not compared with the DNA. TRBV21-1 is marked as a pseudogene. The CDR3 is 15 amino acids. In DNA form, the CDR3 reads TGTGCCAGCAGCCAACTGGACAGGGGAGATGAAAAACTGTTTTTT. Protein: CASSQLDRGDEKLFF.

Ten or more counts support this clonotype. The chain joins TRBV3-1 to TRBJ1-1; no clear D gene. Germline-derived CDR1 and CDR2 are LGHDT and YNNKEL (reference sequence). V was cut by 6 bases and J by 1 base, with 6 bases left in between. This CDR3 is built from 12 residues. The CDR3: CASRLWNTEAFF. The CDR3 nucleotides are TGTGCCAGCAGACTATGGAACACTGAAGCTTTCTTT.

This clonotype has at least ten counts. The J gene is TRBJ2-7, the V gene TRBV9; a weak D match, TRBD2 (5 bases). CDR3 size: 13 residues. Germline V lookup: CDR1 SGDLS, CDR2 YYNGEE. The ends were cut back, 1 base at V and 0 bases at J, with 5 bases in the middle. The CDR3 DNA is TGTGCCAGCAGCGTACGGGGCTCCTACGAGCAGTACTTC. Translated, it gives CASSVRGSYEQYF.

Many counts were recorded for this clonotype. The chain carries TRBV30 and TRBJ1-4, with D unclear. The V end lost 0 bases, the J end lost 0 bases, and 11 bases lay between the germline ends. The CDR3 totals 16 residues. Germline-derived CDR1 and CDR2 are GTSNPN and SVGIG (reference sequence). The CDR3 loop is CAWSVGRTATNEKLFF. CDR3 bases: TGTGCCTGGAGTGTAGGACGGACTGCAACTAATGAAAAACTGTTTTTT.

This chain links TRBV3-1 with TRBJ2-5; no firm D call. The CDR3 spans 14 residues. Looked up from germline, CDR1 is LGHDT and CDR2 is YNNKEL (reference sequence). V was shortened by 1 base and J by 1 base, with 7 bases between the two germline ends. The CDR3 loop is CASSQGHSQETQYF. CDR3 DNA: TGTGCCAGCAGCCAAGGACACTCCCAAGAGACCCAGTACTTC.

This clonotype came up a few times. This chain uses TRBV20-1 with TRBJ2-2; 10 bases agree with TRBD2. The J segment lost 6 bases and the V segment lost 3 bases, leaving 10 bases of the junction unmatched. The CDR3 length is 16 residues. The germline V gene has CDR1 DFQATT and CDR2 SNEGSKA (reference sequence). CDR3 protein: CSASPGVAGGPGELFF. The CDR3 region has the DNA TGCAGTGCTAGCCCCGGGGTAGCGGGGGGCCCCGGGGAGCTGTTTTTT.

V and J are TRBV6-6 and TRBJ1-2; D may be TRBD1 (5 bases). The length of the CDR3 is 16 residues. V was pared by 2 bases and J by 8 bases, with 21 bases between. Germline CDR1 and CDR2: MNHNY and SVGAGI (reference sequence). In nucleotides, the CDR3 is TGTGCCAGCAGTTACGTAGCTGGTCAGGGAGGCGAGGGCTACACCTTC. Encoded protein: CASSYVAGQGGEGYTF.

This clonotype appeared many times. The CDR3, as DNA: TGTGCCAGCAGTTTATCGTGGGGAGGGGGGAATCAGCCCCAGCATTTT. Its translation is CASSLSWGGGNQPQHF. The gene calls are TRBV27 and TRBJ1-5; TRBD1 is a possible D gene (6 bases). The CDR3 spans 16 residues. Germline V gene data show CDR1 as MNHEY and CDR2 as SMNVEV (reference sequence). Trimming shortened V by 0 bases and J by 4 bases, and 13 bases separated the two germline ends.

This clonotype showed up just a few times. The gene calls are TRBV4-2 and TRBJ2-1, with D possibly matching TRBD2 (7 bases). CDR3 length equals 13 residues. V lost 1 base and J lost 9, with 10 bases in between. Germline V gives CDR1 LGHNA, CDR2 YNFKEQ. CDR3 nucleotides: TGTGCCAGCAGCCAAGTGAGGGGGGGTGAGCAGTTCTTC. It specifies CASSQVRGGEQFF.

This chain joins TRBV12-3 or TRBV12-4 and TRBJ1-3, with D unclear. Trimming took off 2 bases at V and 2 bases at J, with 7 bases between the two ends. This CDR3 spans 14 amino acids. CDR3 amino acids: CASSLTSAGNTIYF. CDR3 bases: TGTGCCAGCAGTTTAACATCGGCTGGAAACACCATATATTTT.

This clonotype was seen a few times. The V gene is TRBV7-6, the J gene TRBJ2-2; weak D call: TRBD1 (5 bases). The CDR3 is 16 residues long. Germline V gene sequence: CDR1 SGHVS, CDR2 FNYEAQ. Trimming removed 2 bases at V and 4 bases at J, with 14 bases between. The CDR3 region has the DNA TGTGCCAGCAGCTTATTGGCAGGGATGGGCACCGGGGAGCTGTTTTTT. It yields the protein CASSLLAGMGTGELFF. The whole variable domain, remainder taken from reference TRBV7-6 and TRBJ2-2, is GAGVSQSPRYKVTKRGQDVALRCDPISGHVSLYWYRQALGQGPEFLTYFNYEAQQDKSGLPNDRFSAERPEGSISTLTIQRTEQRDSAMYRCASSLLAGMGTGELFFGEGSRLTVL.

This clonotype was counted between two and nine times. The rearrangement links TRBV7-9 to TRBJ2-7, with 10 bases fitting TRBD1. The CDR3 sequence is 15 residues long. Germline V gene lookup returns CDR1 SEHNR and CDR2 FQNEAQ (reference sequence). V trimming: 1 base; J trimming: 4 bases; junction bases outside the gene matches: 4. The CDR3 sequence: CASSLEGQGFYEQYF. CDR3 bases: TGTGCCAGCAGCTTAGAGGGACAGGGGTTTTACGAGCAGTACTTC.

This clonotype was seen more than once but under ten times. The V call is TRBV28, the J call TRBJ2-7; TRBD2 matches 8 bases. The CDR3 is 11 amino acids. V shed 7 bases and J 5 bases; nucleotides not matched to a gene: 1. Germline assignment: CDR1 MDHEN and CDR2 SYDVKM. CDR3 sequence (DNA): TGTGCCAGCATCGGGGGGGACGAGCAGTACTTC. Its protein is CASIGGDEQYF.

This clonotype was observed a few times. This chain uses TRBV3-1 with TRBJ1-5, with no clear D. The CDR3 sequence is 15 residues long. CDR1 is LGHDT, CDR2 YNNKEL, per germline (reference sequence). Trimming pared 6 bases from V and 3 bases from J, leaving 15 bases between. Here the CDR3 DNA reads TGTGCCAGCAGTTCTAGCGCGGGTTACAATCAGCCCCAGCATTTT. Translation gives CASSSSAGYNQPQHF.

In its sample, this clonotype was seen many times. The chain couples TRBV4-1 to TRBJ1-5; D gene uncertain. The germline V gene has CDR1 MGHRA and CDR2 YSYEKL. The CDR3 totals 15 residues. With 0 bases removed from V and 0 bases from J, the gap between germline ends came to 6 bases. Here the CDR3 DNA reads TGCGCCAGCAGCCAAGATGTTGTTAGCAATCAGCCCCAGCATTTT. It specifies CASSQDVVSNQPQHF.

This clonotype came up a few times. The rearrangement joins TRBV5-1 to TRBJ1-4; D is ambiguous. CDR1 and CDR2 from the germline V gene are SGHRS and YFSETQ. The CDR3 is 14 residues long. V lost 1 base and J lost 5, with 9 bases in between. CDR3 DNA sequence: TGCGCCAGCAGCTTGCCGGATAGCAATGAAAAACTGTTTTTT. It codes for CASSLPDSNEKLFF. Looking up the rest from reference TRBV5-1 and TRBJ1-4 gives the full variable domain: KAGVTQTPRYLIKTRGQQVTLSCSPISGHRSVSWYQQTPGQGLQFLFEYFSETQRNKGNFPGRFSGRQFSNSRSEMNVSTLELGDSALYLCASSLPDSNEKLFFGSGTQLSVL.

This clonotype was seen more than once but under ten times. The gene calls are TRBV29-1 and TRBJ1-1, with D uncertain. The CDR3 sequence is 11 residues long. V lost 6 bases to trimming and J lost 0 bases, with 5 bases between them. The germline gives CDR1 SQVTM, CDR2 ANQGSEA. CDR3 in DNA: TGCAGCGTGGAGTTGAACACTGAAGCTTTCTTT. Translated: CSVELNTEAFF.

This clonotype was counted many times. Here the CDR3 DNA reads TGTGCCAGCAGCTTGGACAGAACCTACGAGCAGTACTTC. Protein product: CASSLDRTYEQYF. V usage is TRBV5-5 and J usage is TRBJ2-7; D unclear. V lost 0 bases to trimming and J lost 2 bases, with 6 bases between them. Germline V gives CDR1 SGHKS, CDR2 YYEKEE (reference sequence). The CDR3 runs to 13 residues.

To note about this clonotype: A read error is possible here, since a much larger clone lies one base away. This chain uses TRBV30 with TRBJ1-1; a possible D gene is TRBD1 (6 bases). Germline-derived CDR1 and CDR2 are GTSNPN and SVGIG (reference sequence). The CDR3 spans 13 residues. DNA for the CDR3: TGTGCCCGGAGTGTTGAGGGGGGCACTGAAGCTTTCTTT. It specifies CARSVEGGTEAFF.

By sample fraction, this clonotype is medium-sized. The chain has TRBV11-2 and TRBJ2-1; 10 nucleotides match TRBD2. V gave up 5 bases and J gave up 8 bases; unmatched junction bases: 30. The CDR3 is made up of 22 amino acids. Germline lookup yields CDR1 SGHAT and CDR2 FQNNGV. CDR3 loop: CASSPSVGVLAGPWRGADEQFF. The CDR3, as DNA: TGTGCCAGCAGCCCAAGCGTGGGGGTACTAGCGGGGCCTTGGAGGGGTGCAGATGAGCAGTTCTTC.

V gene TRBV7-9 combines with J gene TRBJ2-3; 7 nucleotides line up with TRBD2. Germline CDR1 SEHNR, CDR2 FQNEAQ (reference sequence). There are 15 residues in the CDR3. Trimming at V came to 1 base and at J to 3 bases, leaving 4 bases not matched to a gene. The CDR3: CASSLVQGGTDTQYF. CDR3 DNA sequence: TGTGCCAGCAGCTTAGTCCAGGGAGGGACAGATACGCAGTATTTT.